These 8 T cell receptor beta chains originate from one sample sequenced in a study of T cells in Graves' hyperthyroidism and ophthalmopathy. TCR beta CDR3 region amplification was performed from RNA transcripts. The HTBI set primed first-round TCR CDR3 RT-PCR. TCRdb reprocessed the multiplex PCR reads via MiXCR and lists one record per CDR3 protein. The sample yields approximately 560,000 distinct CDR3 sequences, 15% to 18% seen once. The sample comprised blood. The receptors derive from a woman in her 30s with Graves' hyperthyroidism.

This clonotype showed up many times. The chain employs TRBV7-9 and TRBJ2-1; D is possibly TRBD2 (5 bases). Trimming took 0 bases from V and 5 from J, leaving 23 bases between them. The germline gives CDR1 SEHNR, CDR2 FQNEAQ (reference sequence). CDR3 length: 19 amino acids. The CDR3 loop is CASSLANLGTLGGHNEQFF. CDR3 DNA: TGTGCCAGCAGCTTAGCAAATTTGGGCACACTTGGAGGCCACAATGAGCAGTTCTTC.

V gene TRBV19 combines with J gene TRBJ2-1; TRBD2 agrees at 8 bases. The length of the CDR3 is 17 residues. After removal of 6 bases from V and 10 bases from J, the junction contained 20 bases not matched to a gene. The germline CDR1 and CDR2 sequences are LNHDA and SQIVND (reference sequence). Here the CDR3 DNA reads TGTGCCAGTAGCCCGAGGACTCGGGGGGGCGCCTGGGGCGAGCAGTTCTTC. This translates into CASSPRTRGGAWGEQFF.

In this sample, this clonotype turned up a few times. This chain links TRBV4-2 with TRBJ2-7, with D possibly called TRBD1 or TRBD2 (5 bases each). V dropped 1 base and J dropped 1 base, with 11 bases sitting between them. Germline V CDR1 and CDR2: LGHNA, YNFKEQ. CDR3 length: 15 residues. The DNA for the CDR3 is TGTGCCAGCAGCCAAGCTCGGGACGGGTCCTACGAGCAGTACTTC. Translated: CASSQARDGSYEQYF.

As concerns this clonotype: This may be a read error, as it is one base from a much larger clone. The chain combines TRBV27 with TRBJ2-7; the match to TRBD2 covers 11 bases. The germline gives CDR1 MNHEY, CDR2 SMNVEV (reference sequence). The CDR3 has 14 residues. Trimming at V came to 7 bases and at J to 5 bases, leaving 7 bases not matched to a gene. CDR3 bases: TGTGCCAGCATTCTCCTAGCGGGAGGTGACGAGCAGTACTTC. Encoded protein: CASILLAGGDEQYF.

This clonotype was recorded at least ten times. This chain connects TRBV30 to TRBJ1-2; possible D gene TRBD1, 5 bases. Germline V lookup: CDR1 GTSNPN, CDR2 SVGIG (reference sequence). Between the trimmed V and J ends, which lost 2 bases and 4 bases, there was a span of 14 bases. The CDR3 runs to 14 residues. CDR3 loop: CAWSPPGLSYGYTF. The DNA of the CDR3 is TGTGCCTGGAGTCCACCGGGACTCAGCTATGGCTACACCTTC.

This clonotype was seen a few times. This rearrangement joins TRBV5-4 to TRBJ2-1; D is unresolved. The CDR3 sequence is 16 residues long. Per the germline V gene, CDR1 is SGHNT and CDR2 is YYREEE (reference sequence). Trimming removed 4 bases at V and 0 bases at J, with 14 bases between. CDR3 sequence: CASSRLAESSYNEQFF. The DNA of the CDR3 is TGTGCCAGCAGCCGATTGGCAGAGAGCTCCTACAATGAGCAGTTCTTC. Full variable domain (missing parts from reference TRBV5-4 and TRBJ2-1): ETGVTQSPTHLIKTRGQQVTLRCSSQSGHNTVSWYQQALGQGPQFIFQYYREEENGRGNFPPRFSGLQFPNYSSELNVNALELDDSALYLCASSRLAESSYNEQFFGPGTRLTVL.

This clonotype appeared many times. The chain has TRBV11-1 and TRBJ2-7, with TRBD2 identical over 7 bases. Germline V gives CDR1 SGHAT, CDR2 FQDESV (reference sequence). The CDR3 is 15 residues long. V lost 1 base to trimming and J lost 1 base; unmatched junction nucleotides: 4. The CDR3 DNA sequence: TGTGCCAGCAGCTTAGGCGGGAGTAAGTCCTACGAGCAGTACTTC. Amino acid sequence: CASSLGGSKSYEQYF.

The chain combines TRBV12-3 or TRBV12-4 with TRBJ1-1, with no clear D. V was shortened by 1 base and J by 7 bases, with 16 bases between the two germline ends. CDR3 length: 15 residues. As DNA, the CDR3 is TGTGCCAGCAGTTTAGATCGGGCAAGGAGGAGTGAAGCTTTCTTT. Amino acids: CASSLDRARRSEAFF.